Listed here are 10 T cell receptor beta chains from one sample, sequenced in a study of tumor-infiltrating lymphocytes in primary liver carcinoma. Production of TCR beta cDNA used 500 ng total RNA together with a constant-region primer. Slightly modified ARM-PCR served as the procedure for the TCR beta libraries. These libraries came from three rounds of nested multiplex PCR. Two initial PCR rounds of ten to eleven cycles each paired TRBV1-TRBV30 forward primers with a C-beta reverse primer. TCRdb redid the calling of the multiplex PCR reads with MiXCR, one entry per CDR3 protein. The table lists about 180,000 distinct CDR3 sequences, 50% to 75% of them singletons, with 72% in the top ten. Unsorted whole blood yielded the blood RNA, and germline DNA was also extracted. The sequenced sample consisted of peripheral blood. The receptor source for this set is a man aged 40-55 years with primary liver carcinoma and hepatitis B virus infection.

This clonotype was observed a handful of times. The chain links TRBV12-3 or TRBV12-4 to TRBJ2-7; a weak D match, TRBD1 (6 bases). With 1 base removed from V and 2 bases from J, the gap between germline ends came to 9 bases. The CDR3 totals 14 residues. CDR3 sequence: CASSLGGTTYEQYF. The DNA of the CDR3 is TGTGCCAGCAGTTTAGGGGGGACAACCTACGAGCAGTACTTC.

Details on this clonotype: One end of the junction does not line up with germline, which may come from a read error. The chain is built from TRBV7-9 and TRBJ1-2, with D maybe TRBD1 (5 bases). The CDR3 is 16 residues long. In germline, CDR1 is SEHNR, CDR2 FQNEAQ (reference sequence). DNA of the CDR3: TGTGTCAGCAGCTTGGGGGGTATAGCGTTGAACTATGGCTACACCTTC. Protein: CVSSLGGIALNYGYTF.

This clonotype was seen once. This sequence joins TRBV5-8 and TRBJ1-1; D is perhaps TRBD1 (5 bases). The V end was cut by 2 bases, the J end by 5 bases, with 13 bases between. The CDR3 totals 14 residues. Germline V CDR1 and CDR2: SGHTS, YDEGEE. The CDR3 protein is CASSLGTWGTEAFF. The CDR3 nucleotides read TGTGCCAGCAGCTTAGGGACCTGGGGTACTGAAGCTTTCTTT.

Of note for this clonotype: Germline is not matched at one junction end, which may reflect a read error. The chain is built from TRBV11-2 and TRBJ1-6; no clear D. The CDR3 spans 14 residues. Germline-derived CDR1 and CDR2 are SGHAT and FQNNGV. CDR3 bases: TGTGCCAGCAGCTTAGGGGGAACAAATTCACCCCCCCACTTT. It specifies CASSLGGTNSPPHF. Full variable domain (remainder filled in from reference TRBV11-2 and TRBJ1-6): EAGVAQSPRYKIIEKRQSVAFWCNPISGHATLYWYQQILGQGPKLLIQFQNNGVVDDSQLPKDRFSAERLKGVDSTLKIQPAKLEDSAVYLCASSLGGTNSPPHFGNGTRLTVT.

The chain carries TRBV11-3 and TRBJ1-3; tentatively, D is TRBD1 (5 bases). The CDR3 covers 13 residues. Germline V gives CDR1 SGHNT, CDR2 YENEEA. Trimming removed 3 bases at V and 7 bases at J, with 10 bases between. CDR3 protein: CASSFTRDNTIYF. CDR3 bases: TGTGCCAGCAGCTTTACCCGGGACAACACCATATATTTT.

In the case of this clonotype: One base away lies a much larger clone, so this may be a sequencing read error. The rearrangement uses TRBV29-1 and TRBJ1-1; perhaps TRBD1 as D (5 bases). Deletions cut 4 bases from V and 2 bases from J, with 17 bases between. Per the germline V gene, CDR1 is SQVTM and CDR2 is ANQGSEA. There are 15 residues in the CDR3. The chain's CDR3 is CSVVGGAQTNTEAFF. Written as DNA, the CDR3 is TGCAGCGTTGTCGGAGGGGCGCAGACTAACACTGAAGCTTTCTTT.

The V and J genes are TRBV29-1 and TRBJ1-1; D not resolved. In germline, CDR1 is SQVTM, CDR2 ANQGSEA. V gave up 3 bases and J gave up 3 bases, with 8 bases separating them. The CDR3 runs 12 residues. CDR3 nucleotides: TGCAGCGTTGACGGTAGTTACACTGAAGCTTTCTTT. Encoded protein: CSVDGSYTEAFF.

With regard to this clonotype: One end of the junction varies from germline; a read error may be responsible. The chain links TRBV29-1 to TRBJ1-1; TRBD1 is a possible D gene (5 bases). This CDR3 spans 13 amino acids. Germline-derived CDR1 and CDR2 are SQVTM and ANQGSEA. CDR3: CGVQAREATEAFF. The CDR3, as DNA: TGCGGCGTTCAGGCCAGGGAAGCCACTGAAGCTTTCTTT.

The chain links TRBV6-1 to TRBJ2-3; D not resolved. The CDR3 totals 13 residues. Germline lookup yields CDR1 MNHNS and CDR2 SASEGT. The V end was cut by 4 bases, the J end by 2 bases, with 7 bases between. The CDR3 DNA reads as TGTGCCAGCAGTGTCCAAATCACAGATACGCAGTATTTT. Translating gives CASSVQITDTQYF.

V is TRBV29-1 and J is TRBJ2-6; D may be TRBD1 (5 bases). The CDR3 extends over 18 amino acids. CDR1 and CDR2 from the germline V gene are SQVTM and ANQGSEA. Trimming took off 1 base at V and 4 bases at J, with 20 bases between the two ends. The CDR3 DNA is TGCAGCGTTGAAGTGGTGGGGCAGGTACTCGTGGGGGCCAACGTCCTGACTTTC. It is translated as CSVEVVGQVLVGANVLTF.